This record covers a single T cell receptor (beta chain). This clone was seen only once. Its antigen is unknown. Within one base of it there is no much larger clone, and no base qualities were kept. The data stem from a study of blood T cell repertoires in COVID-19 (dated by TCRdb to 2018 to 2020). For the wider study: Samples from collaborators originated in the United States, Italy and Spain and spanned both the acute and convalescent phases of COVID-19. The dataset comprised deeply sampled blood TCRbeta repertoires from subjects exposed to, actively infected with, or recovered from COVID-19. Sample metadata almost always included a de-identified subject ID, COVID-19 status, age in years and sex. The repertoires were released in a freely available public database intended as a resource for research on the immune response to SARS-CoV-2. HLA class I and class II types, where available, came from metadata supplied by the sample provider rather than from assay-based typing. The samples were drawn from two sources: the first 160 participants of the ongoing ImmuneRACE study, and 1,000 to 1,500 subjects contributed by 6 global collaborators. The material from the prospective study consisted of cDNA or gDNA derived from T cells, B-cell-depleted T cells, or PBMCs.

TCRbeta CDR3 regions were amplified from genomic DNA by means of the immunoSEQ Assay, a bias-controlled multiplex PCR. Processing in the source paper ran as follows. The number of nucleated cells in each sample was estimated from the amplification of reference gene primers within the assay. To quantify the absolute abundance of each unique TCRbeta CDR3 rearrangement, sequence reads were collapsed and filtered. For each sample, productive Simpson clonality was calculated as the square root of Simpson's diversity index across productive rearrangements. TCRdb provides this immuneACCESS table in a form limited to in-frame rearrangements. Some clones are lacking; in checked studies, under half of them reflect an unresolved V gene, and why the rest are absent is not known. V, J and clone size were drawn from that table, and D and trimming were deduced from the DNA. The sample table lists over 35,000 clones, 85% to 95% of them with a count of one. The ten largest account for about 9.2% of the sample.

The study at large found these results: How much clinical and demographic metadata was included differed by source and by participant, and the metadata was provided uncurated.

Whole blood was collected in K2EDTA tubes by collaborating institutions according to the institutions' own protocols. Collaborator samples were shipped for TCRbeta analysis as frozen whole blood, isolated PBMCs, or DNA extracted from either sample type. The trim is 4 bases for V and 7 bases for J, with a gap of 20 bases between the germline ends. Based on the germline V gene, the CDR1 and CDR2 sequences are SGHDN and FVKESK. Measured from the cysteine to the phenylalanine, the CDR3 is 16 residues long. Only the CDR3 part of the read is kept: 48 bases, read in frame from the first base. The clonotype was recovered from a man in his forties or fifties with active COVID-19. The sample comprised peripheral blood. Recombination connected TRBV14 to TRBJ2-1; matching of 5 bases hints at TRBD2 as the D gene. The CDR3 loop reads CASSPMDSRGWNEQFF. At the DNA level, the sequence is TGTGCCAGCAGCCCAATGGACTCCCGAGGGTGGAATGAGCAGTTCTTC. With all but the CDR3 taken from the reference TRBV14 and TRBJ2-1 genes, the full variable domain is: EAGVTQFPSHSVIEKGQTVTLRCDPISGHDNLYWYRRVMGKEIKFLLHFVKESKQDESGMPNNRFLAERTGGTYSTLKVQPAELEDSGVYFCASSPMDSRGWNEQFFGPGTRLTVL.